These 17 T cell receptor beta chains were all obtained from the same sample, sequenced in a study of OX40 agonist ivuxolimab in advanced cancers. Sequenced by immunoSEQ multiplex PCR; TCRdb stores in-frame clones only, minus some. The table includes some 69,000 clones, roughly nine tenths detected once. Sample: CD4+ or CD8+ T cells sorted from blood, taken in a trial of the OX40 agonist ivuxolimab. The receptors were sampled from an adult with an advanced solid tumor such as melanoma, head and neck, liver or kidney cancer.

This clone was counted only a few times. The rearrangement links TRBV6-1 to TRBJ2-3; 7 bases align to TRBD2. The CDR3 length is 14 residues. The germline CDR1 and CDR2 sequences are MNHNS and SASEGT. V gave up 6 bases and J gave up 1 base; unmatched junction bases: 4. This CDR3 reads CASRGLAGTDTQYF. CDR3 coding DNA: TGTGCCAGCAGGGGCCTAGCGGGCACAGATACGCAGTATTTT.

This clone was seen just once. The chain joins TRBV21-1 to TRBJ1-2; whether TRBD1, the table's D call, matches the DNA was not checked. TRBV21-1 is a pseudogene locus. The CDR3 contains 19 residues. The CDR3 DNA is TGTGCCAGCAGCCCCCGGGGGAGGACAGGGGGTGCCGAGGGATATGGCTACACCTTC. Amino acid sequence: CASSPRGRTGGAEGYGYTF.

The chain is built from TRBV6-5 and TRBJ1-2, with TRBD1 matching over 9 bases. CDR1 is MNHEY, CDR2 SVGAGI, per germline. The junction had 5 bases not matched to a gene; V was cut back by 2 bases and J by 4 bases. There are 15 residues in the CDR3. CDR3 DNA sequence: TGTGCCAGCAGTTACCAGGGACAGGGTCTCTATGGCTACACCTTC. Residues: CASSYQGQGLYGYTF.

The CDR3 loop reads CASSLSGTGISPLHF. The CDR3 DNA follows: TGTGCCAGCAGTTTATCCGGGACTGGGATTTCACCCCTCCACTTT. The chain couples TRBV28 to TRBJ1-6; a weak D match, TRBD1 (5 bases). The CDR3 sequence is 15 residues long. Trimming stripped 1 base from V and 9 bases from J, with 13 bases between. Germline values: CDR1 MDHEN, CDR2 SYDVKM.

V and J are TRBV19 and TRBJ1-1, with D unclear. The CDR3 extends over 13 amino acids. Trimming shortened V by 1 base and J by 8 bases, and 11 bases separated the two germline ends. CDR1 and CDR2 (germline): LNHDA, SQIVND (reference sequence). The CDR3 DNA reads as TGTGCCAGTAGTATAGTATGGTCGGGAGAAGCTTTCTTT. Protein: CASSIVWSGEAFF.

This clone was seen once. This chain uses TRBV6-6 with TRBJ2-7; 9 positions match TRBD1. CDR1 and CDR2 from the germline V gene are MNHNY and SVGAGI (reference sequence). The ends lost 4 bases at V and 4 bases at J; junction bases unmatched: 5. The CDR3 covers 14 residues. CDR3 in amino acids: CASSFGTGQYEQYF. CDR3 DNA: TGTGCCAGCAGTTTTGGGACAGGGCAGTACGAGCAGTACTTC.

The CDR3 nucleotides read TGCGCCAGCAGTGATGGGCCGGTTTCCGGGGAGCTGTTTTTT. Amino acid sequence: CASSDGPVSGELFF. The chain carries TRBV10-1 and TRBJ2-2; D is undetermined. Germline values: CDR1 WNHNN, CDR2 SYGVQD (reference sequence). The CDR3 is 14 residues long. The V end was cut by 3 bases, the J end by 6 bases, with 11 bases between.

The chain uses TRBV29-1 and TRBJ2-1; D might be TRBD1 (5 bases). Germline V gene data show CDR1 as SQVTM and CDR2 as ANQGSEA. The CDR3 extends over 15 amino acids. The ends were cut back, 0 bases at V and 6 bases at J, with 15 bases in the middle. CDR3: CSVEEARQRINEQFF. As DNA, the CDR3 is TGCAGCGTTGAAGAAGCGAGACAGAGAATCAATGAGCAGTTCTTC.

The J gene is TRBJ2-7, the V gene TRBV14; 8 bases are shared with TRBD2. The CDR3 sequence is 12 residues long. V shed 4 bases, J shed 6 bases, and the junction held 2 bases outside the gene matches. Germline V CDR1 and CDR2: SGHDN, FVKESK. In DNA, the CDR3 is TGTGCCAGCAGCCCCAGCGGGAGCGAGCAGTACTTC. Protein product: CASSPSGSEQYF.

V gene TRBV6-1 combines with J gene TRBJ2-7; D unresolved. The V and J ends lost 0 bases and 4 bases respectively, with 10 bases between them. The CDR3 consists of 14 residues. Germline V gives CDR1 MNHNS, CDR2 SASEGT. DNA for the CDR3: TGTGCCAGCAGTGAAGCGGGTGGGATTTACGAGCAGTACTTC. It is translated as CASSEAGGIYEQYF.

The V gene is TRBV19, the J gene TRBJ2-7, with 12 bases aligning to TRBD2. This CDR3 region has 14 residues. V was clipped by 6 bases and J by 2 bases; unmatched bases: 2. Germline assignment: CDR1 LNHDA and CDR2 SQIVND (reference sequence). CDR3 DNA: TGTGCCAGTAGCCGGACTAGCGGGACCTACGAGCAGTACTTC. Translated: CASSRTSGTYEQYF.

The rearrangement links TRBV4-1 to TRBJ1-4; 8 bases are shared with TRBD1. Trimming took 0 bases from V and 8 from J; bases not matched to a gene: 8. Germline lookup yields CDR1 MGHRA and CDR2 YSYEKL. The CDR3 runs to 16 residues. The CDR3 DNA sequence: TGCGCCAGCAGCCAAGATCGCGGACAGGGCCAGGAAAAACTGTTTTTT. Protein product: CASSQDRGQGQEKLFF.

The CDR3 sequence: CASSRLSGTSGFGSYNEQFF. The CDR3 DNA sequence: TGTGCCAGTAGTAGACTCTCCGGGACTAGCGGGTTTGGCTCCTACAATGAGCAGTTCTTC. This chain joins TRBV19 and TRBJ2-1, with 12 bases matching TRBD2. V gave up 4 bases and J gave up 0 bases; unmatched junction bases: 13. Germline values: CDR1 LNHDA, CDR2 SQIVND (reference sequence). The CDR3 is 20 amino acids.

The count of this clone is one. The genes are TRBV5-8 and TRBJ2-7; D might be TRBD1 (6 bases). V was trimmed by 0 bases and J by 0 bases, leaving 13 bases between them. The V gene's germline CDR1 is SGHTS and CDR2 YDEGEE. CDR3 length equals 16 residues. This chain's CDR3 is CASSLGLGDTSYEQYF. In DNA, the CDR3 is TGTGCCAGCAGCTTGGGTTTAGGGGACACCTCCTACGAGCAGTACTTC.

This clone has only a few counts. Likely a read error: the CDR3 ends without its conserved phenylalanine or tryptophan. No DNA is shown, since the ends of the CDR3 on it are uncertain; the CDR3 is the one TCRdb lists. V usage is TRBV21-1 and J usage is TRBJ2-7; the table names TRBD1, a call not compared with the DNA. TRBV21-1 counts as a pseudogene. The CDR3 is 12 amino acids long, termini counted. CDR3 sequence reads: CASSKYRGGGSD.

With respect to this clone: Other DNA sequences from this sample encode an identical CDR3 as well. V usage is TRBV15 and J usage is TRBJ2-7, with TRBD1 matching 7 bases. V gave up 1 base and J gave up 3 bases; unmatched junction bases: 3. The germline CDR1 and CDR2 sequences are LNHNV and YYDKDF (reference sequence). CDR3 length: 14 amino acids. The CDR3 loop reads CATSRAGTDYEQYF. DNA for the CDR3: TGTGCCACCAGCAGAGCAGGGACAGACTACGAGCAGTACTTC.

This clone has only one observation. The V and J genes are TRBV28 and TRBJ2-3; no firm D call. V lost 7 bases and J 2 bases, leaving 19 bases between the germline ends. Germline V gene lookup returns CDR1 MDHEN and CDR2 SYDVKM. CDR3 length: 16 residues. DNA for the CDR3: TGTGCCAGCATAAGTGGGGTCGGATCAGACACAGATACGCAGTATTTT. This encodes CASISGVGSDTDTQYF.